Listed below are T cell receptor beta chains from one sample, sequenced in a study of cytomegalovirus exposure and HLA in healthy donors. Data came from immunoSEQ multiplex PCR; TCRdb stores just in-frame clones and leaves some out. The sample has fewer than 300,000 clones, roughly 85% seen once. The sequenced sample consisted of PBMCs. All receptors derive from a man aged 40-50 years in good health and CMV-seropositive. Each CDR3 is given with its conserved first and last residue. The order of the fields is V gene, CDR3 protein.

v_call: TRBV7-2
cdr3_aa: CASSRTVNEQFF

v_call: TRBV7-2
cdr3_aa: CASSVTSGTYEQYF

v_call: TRBV10-2
cdr3_aa: CASSEELYNEQFF

v_call: TRBV5-4
cdr3_aa: CASSFLSGRGTGELFF

v_call: TRBV4-1
cdr3_aa: CASSPRETGPYEQYF

v_call: TRBV7-9
cdr3_aa: CASSLVGRNEKLFF

v_call: TRBV18
cdr3_aa: CASSPGTGGYEQYF

v_call: TRBV7-6
cdr3_aa: CASSAQGSGSPLHF

v_call: TRBV29-1
cdr3_aa: CSVPTSRRRHMNTEAFF

v_call: TRBV5-1
cdr3_aa: CASSLATGFSGNTIYF

v_call: TRBV7-6
cdr3_aa: CASSILLAGALYNEQFF

v_call: TRBV9
cdr3_aa: CASSEASGTDTQYF

v_call: TRBV10-2
cdr3_aa: CATGGTGGTDTQYF

v_call: TRBV25-1
cdr3_aa: CASSEGTGGKNTIYF

v_call: TRBV7-2
cdr3_aa: CASSLVGQMFSGNTIYF

v_call: TRBV5-1
cdr3_aa: CASSLGQYSGANVLTF

v_call: TRBV7-2
cdr3_aa: CASSLMVGDLILPEAFF

v_call: TRBV30
cdr3_aa: CAWDRQITDTQYF

v_call: TRBV4-3
cdr3_aa: CASSLFTSGNYNEQFF

v_call: TRBV5-6
cdr3_aa: CASSFYDSEETQYF

v_call: TRBV19
cdr3_aa: CASELRGNQPQHF

v_call: TRBV25-1
cdr3_aa: CASSEYMTSGSEQYF

v_call: TRBV27
cdr3_aa: CASTNPGGGYGYTF

v_call: TRBV6-1
cdr3_aa: CASSEAGLGVTEAFF

v_call: TRBV5-6
cdr3_aa: CASSLDLRTDTQYF

v_call: TRBV7-9
cdr3_aa: CASSLGGQATNEKLFF

v_call: TRBV7-8
cdr3_aa: CASSARDRPQETQYF

v_call: TRBV7-6
cdr3_aa: CASSLSPEGGEQYF

v_call: TRBV2
cdr3_aa: CASRGTGSAYEQYF

v_call: TRBV4-2
cdr3_aa: CASSQDLRGYTF

v_call: TRBV5-1
cdr3_aa: CASSLLGQSSYEQYF

v_call: TRBV30
cdr3_aa: CAWSVTLGQGEAFF